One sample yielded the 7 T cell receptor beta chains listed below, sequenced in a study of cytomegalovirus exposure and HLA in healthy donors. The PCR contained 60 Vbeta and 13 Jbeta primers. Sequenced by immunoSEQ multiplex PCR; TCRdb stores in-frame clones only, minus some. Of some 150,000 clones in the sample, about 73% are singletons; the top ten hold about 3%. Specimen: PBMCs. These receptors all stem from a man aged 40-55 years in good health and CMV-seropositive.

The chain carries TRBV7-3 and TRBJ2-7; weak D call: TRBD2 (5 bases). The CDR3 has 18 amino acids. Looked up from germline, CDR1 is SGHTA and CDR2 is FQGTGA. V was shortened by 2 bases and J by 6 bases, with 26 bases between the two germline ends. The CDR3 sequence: CASSLGGPGLNELSEQYF. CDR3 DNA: TGTGCCAGCAGCTTAGGCGGTCCCGGACTTAATGAGCTAAGCGAGCAGTACTTC.

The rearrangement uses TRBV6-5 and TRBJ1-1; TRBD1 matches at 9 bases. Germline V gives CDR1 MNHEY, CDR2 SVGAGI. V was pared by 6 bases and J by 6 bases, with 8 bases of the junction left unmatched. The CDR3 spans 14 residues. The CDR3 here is CASSPDRGIPEAFF. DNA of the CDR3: TGTGCCAGCAGCCCCGACAGGGGGATACCTGAAGCTTTCTTT.

CDR3 sequence: CASSFSSERGEQYF. The CDR3 DNA sequence: TGTGCCAGCAGTTTCTCCAGCGAACGGGGGGAGCAGTACTTC. The rearrangement links TRBV27 to TRBJ2-7, with D maybe TRBD2 (6 bases). There are 14 residues in the CDR3. V lost 3 bases and J 7 bases, leaving 16 bases between the germline ends. The V gene's germline CDR1 is MNHEY and CDR2 SMNVEV (reference sequence).

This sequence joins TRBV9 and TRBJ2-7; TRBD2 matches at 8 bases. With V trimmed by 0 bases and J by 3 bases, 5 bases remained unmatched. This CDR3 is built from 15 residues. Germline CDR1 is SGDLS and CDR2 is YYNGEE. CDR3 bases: TGTGCCAGCAGCGTAGGGGCGGGAGGCCTCTACGAGCAGTACTTC. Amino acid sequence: CASSVGAGGLYEQYF.

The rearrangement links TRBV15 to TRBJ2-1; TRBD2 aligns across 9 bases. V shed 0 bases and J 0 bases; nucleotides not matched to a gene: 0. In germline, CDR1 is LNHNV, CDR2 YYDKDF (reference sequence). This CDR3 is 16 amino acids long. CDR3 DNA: TGTGCCACCAGCAGAGATAGCGGGGGCTCCTACAATGAGCAGTTCTTC. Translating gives CATSRDSGGSYNEQFF.

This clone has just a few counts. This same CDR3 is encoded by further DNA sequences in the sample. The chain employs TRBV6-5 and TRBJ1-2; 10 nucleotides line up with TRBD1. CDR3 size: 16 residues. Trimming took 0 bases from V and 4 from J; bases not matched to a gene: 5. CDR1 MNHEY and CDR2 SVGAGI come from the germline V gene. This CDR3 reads CASSYSRTGGGYGYTF. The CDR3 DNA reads TGTGCCAGCAGTTACTCGCGGACAGGGGGTGGCTATGGCTACACCTTC.

The CDR3 region has the DNA TGTGCCAGCAGTTCCCTCTTCCGGGAAGAGACCCAGTACTTC. It yields the protein CASSSLFREETQYF. V and J are TRBV28 and TRBJ2-5; D unresolved. V lost 4 bases and J lost 3, with 12 bases in between. The CDR3 covers 14 residues. Germline V gives CDR1 MDHEN, CDR2 SYDVKM.